This T cell receptor (beta chain) was retrieved from a study of blood T cell repertoires in COVID-19. The wider study: COVID-19 samples collected from the United States, Italy and Spain covered acute and convalescent phases. The analysed material was cDNA or gDNA that came from T cells, B-cell-depleted T cells, or PBMCs.

CDR3 length: 15 residues. In the original workflow: Using reference gene primer amplification, nucleated cell counts were estimated. Generated by immunoSEQ multiplex PCR, the TCRdb table keeps only in-frame clones and is missing some. V, J and clone size derive from that table, while D and trimming were established from the DNA sequence. The sample carries about 83,000 clones, more than 70% recorded once. The chain uses TRBV21-1 and TRBJ1-4; TRBD1 is taken as the D call from the table, unchecked against the DNA. TRBV21-1 is a pseudogene. The specimen was peripheral blood. This TCR derives from a woman aged 80 or over in a cohort sampled during active or convalescent COVID-19. The CDR3 DNA is TGTGCCAGCAGAGCAAGTCCCCAGGCGAATGAAAAACTGTTTTTT. It translates to CASRASPQANEKLFF.